This T cell receptor (beta chain) was found in a study of cytomegalovirus exposure and HLA in healthy donors (dated by TCRdb to 2016 to 2017). In the study overall: An earlier analysis of approximately 640 of the donors reported about 250 Gb of sequence data and roughly 110 million unique TCR beta sequences from about 180 million T cells. Both class I and class II loci were covered by HLA typing, at four-digit resolution. In a later genetic analysis, genome-wide SNP genotypes for about 55% of the roughly 700 donors were used, and that subset was treated as a discovery cohort. Donor age, sex, ethnicity and CMV serostatus were collected together with the repertoire data. A later analysis re-examined previously published TCR beta repertoires from hundreds of donors and added high-resolution HLA genotyping to investigate patterns of TCR occurrence. In an earlier analysis of roughly 540 of the donors, high-throughput TCR beta sequencing was used to judge whether each TCR beta V gene segment behaved as functional or pseudogenic. An early release covering roughly 580 HLA-typed donors comprised roughly 300 gigabases of sequencing data and around 85 million unique TCR sequences. Of the roughly 390 genotyped donors, 81% were placed in the genetic ancestry cluster associated with self-reported Caucasian donors. The study aimed to test whether cataloging public T cell receptors could reveal signatures of past pathogen exposure. A few DR-DQ haplotypes were treated as single units for association and clustering because of strong linkage in the cohort. The T cell repertoires of under 700 subjects were profiled by immunosequencing and related to cytomegalovirus serostatus. The number of donors typed differed by locus, with 629-630 for A, B, C, DRB1 and DQB1, 522 for DQA1, 606 for DPA1, and around 430 for DPB1. Across around 400 genotyped donors of the cohort, an average of roughly 230,000 unique TCR beta nucleotide sequences per donor were sequenced, and roughly a sixth of those sequences were non-productive. Every repertoire in the discovery cohort had been generated on one and the same sequencing platform. To predict cytomegalovirus infection status, the study combined high-throughput TCR immunosequencing, statistical association of individual TCRs with disease status, and machine learning. Rather than using new phenotypic data, the later analysis identified candidate immune exposures from TCR beta sequences and from how often those sequences occurred across donors. Besides the first cohort of approximately 710 subjects, a separate validation cohort made up of over a hundred different subjects was used. The paper's findings and limits, for the study overall: Because counts were too low, seventeen rarely observed V segments, including chromosome 9 orphons, were left out of the earlier analysis of a few hundred of the donors. When HLA alleles, especially DR and DQ, strongly co-occurred, attributing TCR associations to individual alleles was difficult. The study gave a list of under 200 TCR beta chains associated with cytomegalovirus. According to a later analysis, TCR association rates differed among HLA loci, with DRB1 alleles showing the most associated TCRs and HLA-C alleles showing the fewest. Because some donors lacked HLA typing at each locus, the association tests relied only on the typed subset. Because the 87-base-pair reads could not distinguish some IMGT-functional V segments, including TRBV6-2 and TRBV6-3, those segments were excluded. According to a later analysis, parvovirus B19, influenza, CMV and Epstein-Barr virus appeared linked to several top co-occurrence clusters. In a later genetic analysis, fewer N-insertions in productive TCRs were reported among donors in an Asian-associated ancestry cluster than the approximately 630-donor mean. At a false discovery rate of 0.05, a later analysis linked under 20,000 TCR beta sequences to specific HLA alleles. The classifier was reported to diagnose cytomegalovirus status with high specificity and sensitivity in both the original cohort and the validation cohort. A later analysis found that most CMV-associated TCR beta chains appeared HLA-restricted, with HLA associations seemingly driven largely by CMV exposure. While some public TCRs were present in many individuals, most TCR sequences turned up only very rarely across donors. The sequencing pipeline was judged likely to have produced a cluster of highly shared sequence variants as a technical artifact. An association between a missense DCLRE1C variant and V-gene and J-gene trimming of TCR beta chains was found in a later genetic analysis and replicated in an independent cohort. Compared with equally common non-associated chains, HLA-associated TCR beta chains in a later analysis were more clonally expanded and had lower generation probabilities. Sequencing depth was assumed to be roughly uniform across donors in the presence/absence analyses, though that assumption may not hold. An earlier analysis of approximately 500 of the donors showed that most TCR beta V segments appeared in productive rearrangements either about 90% or about 30% of the time, which broadly matched IMGT annotations. The authors suggested that the approach could potentially be generalized to other disease states and immunological phenotypes. A few of the identified cytomegalovirus-associated TCR beta chains were confirmed in vitro to be specific for cytomegalovirus antigens. Correlated functional status among segregating V segments might be attributable to linkage disequilibrium, but an unknown experimental factor could not be ruled out. The cohort was sequenced for TCR beta chains only, and without alpha or paired-chain data the features that could be detected were limited. The only immune exposure information available for the cohort was CMV serostatus. A further reported finding was that TCR beta sequences accurately predicted the HLA-A and HLA-B alleles for most subjects in the first cohort.

Concerning this clone: Its antigen remains undetermined. It has no much larger one-base neighbor in the sample; base qualities were not kept.

Receptor libraries were prepared by the immunoSEQ multiplex PCR assay. A mixture of 60 forward primers for TCR Vbeta segments and 13 reverse primers for TCR Jbeta segments was used in the multiplex PCR. The CDR3 region of rearranged TCR beta genes was amplified from genomic DNA with a multiplex PCR assay. Amplified TCR beta libraries were sequenced as 87-base-pair reads on the Illumina HiSeq System. The original methods were these. Across the roughly 600 repertoires, a later analysis counted tens of millions of unique TCR beta chains, roughly 11 million of which were shared by at least two donors. A nearest-neighbor algorithm error-corrected the raw reads and collapsed the reads into unique sequences, merging closely related sequences to remove PCR and sequencing errors. CDR3 sequences were aligned to IMGT reference sequences to assign V, D and J gene segments. For a sequence to be retained, a match of at least six nucleotides to both a V gene segment and a J gene segment was required. Rearrangements were classified as productive when the CDR3 lacked stop codons and remained in frame with V and J, and all other rearrangements were classified as non-productive. CDR3 was defined by IMGT convention, running from the second conserved V-encoded cysteine to the conserved J-encoded phenylalanine. The earlier analysis of fewer than 750 of the donors excluded sequences that lacked an unambiguous match to a single V gene segment. In an earlier analysis of 587 of the donors, a V segment was called functional when productive rearrangements were above 56.7%, and segregating when the standard deviation between donors exceeded 5%. A statistical classification framework was developed to diagnose cytomegalovirus status using the catalog of TCR beta chain sequences. A later analysis assigned V and J genes by comparing TCR nucleotide sequences with IMGT/GENE-DB human TR gene sequences. A later analysis assigned CDR3 sequences and most-parsimonious VDJ recombination scenarios with the TCRdist pipeline. A later analysis defined each TCR beta chain by its CDR3 amino acid sequence plus V-gene family, and excluded reads lacking a unique V-gene family. In a later analysis, several hundred highly shared, low-generation-probability nucleotide sequences were removed to address suspected cross-contamination and a sequencing artifact. In a later analysis, a clonal expansion index for each public chain was calculated from normalized within-repertoire ranks of inferred template counts. In a later analysis, generation probabilities were computed with a VDJ recombination model fitted to out-of-frame rearrangements, and the resulting probabilities were checked against IGoR. Hypergeometric tests were used in a later analysis to score TCR-TCR, TCR-HLA and TCR-CMV co-occurrence, with a repertoire-size bias correction applied to the TCR pairs. A later analysis estimated false discovery rates by permuting HLA or CMV assignments 20 times. In a later analysis, co-occurring TCRs were grouped using DBSCAN, and TCRdist sequence similarity was added for clustering within HLA-allele-positive subsets. Repertoires with fewer than 30,000 or more than 120,000 public chains were left out of co-occurrence clustering, as were five repertoires with anomalous nucleotide sharing. TCRdb obtained this table from immuneACCESS and retained in-frame rearrangements with V and J assigned. These tables miss some clones; where compared with another copy, unresolved V genes account for less than half of the shortfall, and the remainder is unexplained. Clone size and V and J calls were adopted from that table, with D and trimming inferred from the DNA. This sample gives some 180,000 clones in total; around 90% of them show up just once. Together, the top ten hold under 1.2% of the sample.

The germline V gene sets CDR1 to MNHEY and CDR2 to SVGAGI. From the cysteine up to the phenylalanine, the CDR3 has a length of 15 residues. Only the CDR3 DNA is retained, 45 bases long and in frame from the first base. The V end gives up 6 bases and the J end 4 bases, leaving 6 bases in the junction not matched to a gene. The cohort consisted of fewer than 700 healthy bone marrow donors. Cohort members were all nominally healthy when sampled, although unrecorded immune exposures were likely present. The donor tested CMV seronegative, placing the donor among the approximately 400 seronegative members of the cohort. Each donor provided a peripheral blood sample, and peripheral blood mononuclear cells were used for TCR beta sequencing. The Qiagen DNeasy Blood Extraction Kit was used to extract genomic DNA from the blood cell samples.

The rearrangement combines TRBV6-5 with TRBJ2-7; TRBD2 fits 13 bases in the junction. The sample consisted of PBMCs. This clonotype was obtained from a boy younger than 10 in good health and CMV-seronegative. CDR3 reads: CASRRTSGSFYEQYF. At the DNA level, the sequence is TGTGCCAGCAGACGGACTAGCGGGAGTTTTTACGAGCAGTACTTC.